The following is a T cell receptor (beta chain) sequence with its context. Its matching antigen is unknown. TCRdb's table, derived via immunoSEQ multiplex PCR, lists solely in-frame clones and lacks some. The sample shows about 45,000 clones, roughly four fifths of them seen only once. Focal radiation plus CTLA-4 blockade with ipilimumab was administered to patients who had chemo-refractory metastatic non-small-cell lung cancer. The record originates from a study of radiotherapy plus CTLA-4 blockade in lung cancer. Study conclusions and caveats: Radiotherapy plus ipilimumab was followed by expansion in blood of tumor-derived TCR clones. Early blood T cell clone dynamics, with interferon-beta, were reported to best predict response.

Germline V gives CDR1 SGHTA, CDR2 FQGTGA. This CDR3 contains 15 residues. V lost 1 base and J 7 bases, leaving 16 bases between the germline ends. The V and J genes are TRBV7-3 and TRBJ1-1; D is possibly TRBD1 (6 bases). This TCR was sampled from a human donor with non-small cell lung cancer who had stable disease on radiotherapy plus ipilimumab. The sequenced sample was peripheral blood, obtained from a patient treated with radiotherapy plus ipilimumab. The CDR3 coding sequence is TGTGCCAGCAGCTTAAGACAGGTTCAGGGCGATGAAGCTTTCTTT. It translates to CASSLRQVQGDEAFF. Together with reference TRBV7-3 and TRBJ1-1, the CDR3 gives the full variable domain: GAGVSQTPSNKVTEKGKYVELRCDPISGHTALYWYRQSLGQGPEFLIYFQGTGAADDSGLPNDRFFAVRPEGSVSTLKIQRTERGDSAVYLCASSLRQVQGDEAFFGQGTRLTVV.